This T cell receptor (beta chain) was captured by sequencing in a study of Tregs in tolerant kidney transplant recipients. About the study: The nonmyeloablative bone marrow transplants came from related graft donors, with transient mixed chimerism. Study results and limitations: Validation in larger populations is needed because few patients were studied. Donor-specific Treg expansion exceeded global Treg expansion in tolerant patients, suggesting antigen drive.

Thawed PBMCs were FACS-sorted into unstimulated CD4+CD25+CD127- regulatory T cells, CD4+CD25- non-regulatory cells, CD4 and CD8 cells. In regard to this clone: The antigen remains undetermined.

Using immunoSEQ multiplex PCR, the repertoire was profiled, and TCRdb retains in-frame clones only, with some absent. The sample comprises more than 60,000 clones, roughly 98% of which are singletons, and about 0.61% rests with the top ten. The CDR3 extends over 15 amino acids. From germline, CDR1 is KGHSH and CDR2 LQKENI. V was cut by 2 bases and J by 3 bases, with 13 bases left in between. The chain links TRBV18 to TRBJ2-5, with D perhaps TRBD1 (6 bases). The TCR originated in a human donor who received a combined kidney and bone marrow transplant. The sequenced sample was CD4+ T cells from blood, obtained before the transplant. In DNA, the CDR3 is TGTGCCAGCTCACCATTCTCACAGGGAGAAGAGACCCAGTACTTC. Amino acid sequence: CASSPFSQGEETQYF.